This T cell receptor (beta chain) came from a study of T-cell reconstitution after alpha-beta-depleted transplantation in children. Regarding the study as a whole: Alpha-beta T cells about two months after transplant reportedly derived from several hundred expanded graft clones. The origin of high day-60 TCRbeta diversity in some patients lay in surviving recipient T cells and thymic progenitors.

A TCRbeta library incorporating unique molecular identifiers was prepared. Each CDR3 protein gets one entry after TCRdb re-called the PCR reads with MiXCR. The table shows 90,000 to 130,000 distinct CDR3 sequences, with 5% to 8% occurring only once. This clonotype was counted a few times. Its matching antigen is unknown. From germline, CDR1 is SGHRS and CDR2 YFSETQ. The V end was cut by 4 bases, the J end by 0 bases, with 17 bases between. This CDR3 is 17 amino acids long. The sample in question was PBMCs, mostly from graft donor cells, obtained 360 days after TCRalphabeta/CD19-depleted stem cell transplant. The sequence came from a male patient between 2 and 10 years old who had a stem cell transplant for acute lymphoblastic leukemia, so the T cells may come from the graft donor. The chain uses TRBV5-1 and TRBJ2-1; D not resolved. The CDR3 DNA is TGCGCCAGCAGCCCGTTAGGTCCCTTAAGCTCCTACAATGAGCAGTTCTTC. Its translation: CASSPLGPLSSYNEQFF.